Listed below are T cell receptor beta chains from one sample, sequenced in a study of T cells in Graves' hyperthyroidism and ophthalmopathy. MiXCR, applied by TCRdb to the multiplex PCR reads, yields one record per CDR3 protein. The sample has about 570,000 distinct CDR3 sequences, more than 45% seen once. The sequenced sample consisted of peripheral blood or thyroid tissue (not recorded which). The receptors originated from an adult woman with Graves' disease, either hyperthyroidism or ophthalmopathy (not recorded which). CDR3s include the opening cysteine and the closing phenylalanine or tryptophan. D genes are given only for firm matches.

j_call v_call d_call cdr3_aa
TRBJ2-7 TRBV7-9 NA CASSLGGFSEQYF
TRBJ1-1 TRBV28 TRBD1 CASSLFRRGQGTEAFF
TRBJ1-1 TRBV29-1 NA CSVVSGGRNTEAFF
TRBJ2-2 TRBV5-1 TRBD2 CASSLALAGTGELFF
TRBJ2-6 TRBV19 NA CASSIARVSSSGANVLTF
TRBJ2-6 TRBV9 NA CASSESGRDHVLTF
TRBJ1-1 TRBV5-1 NA CASIPLSGDTAFF
TRBJ1-2 TRBV15 TRBD1 CATSRDRQGDGGYTF
TRBJ2-5 TRBV20-1 NA CSARGRGRGETQYF
TRBJ2-2 TRBV7-8 NA CASSSGDKNTGELFF
TRBJ1-4 TRBV4-1 NA CASRSQITEKLFF
TRBJ2-2 TRBV14 TRBD2 CASSPKVGLAEAGGELFF
TRBJ2-7 TRBV28 NA CASSLSELYEQYF
TRBJ1-2 TRBV30 NA CAWQNRVNYGYTF
TRBJ2-7 TRBV11-2 TRBD2 CASSLSSSGRVNEQYF
TRBJ2-6 TRBV7-9 TRBD1 CASSRDRGSTGANVLTF
TRBJ2-5 TRBV20-1 TRBD2 CSVRDLRTSGVQETQYF
TRBJ1-3 TRBV2 TRBD1 CAKGTGDGNTIYF
TRBJ2-7 TRBV11-2 NA CASSSLGAGLAYEQYF
TRBJ2-7 TRBV29-1 TRBD2 CSVDRGGVEQYF
TRBJ1-2 TRBV7-9 NA CASSLAPPQGYTF
TRBJ1-3 TRBV7-9 NA CASSLASSTIYF
TRBJ1-1 TRBV18 TRBD1 CASSPLDRDFEAFF
TRBJ2-1 TRBV11-3 NA CASSRWGSNEQFF
TRBJ1-2 TRBV27 TRBD1 CASQGQGSNGYTF
TRBJ1-2 TRBV20-1 NA CSASSGWDYGYTF
TRBJ2-3 TRBV25-1 NA CASSARDPSGLDTQYF
TRBJ2-2 TRBV12-3/TRBV12-4 TRBD2 CASRAGGNTGELFF
TRBJ1-4 TRBV15 TRBD1 CATSRPLWDRTNEKLFF
TRBJ2-5 TRBV12-3/TRBV12-4 TRBD2 CASSPRVAGGGETQYF
TRBJ2-2 TRBV10-3 NA CAISEEGSILNTGELFF
TRBJ1-2 TRBV18 NA CASSPDNGNYGYTF